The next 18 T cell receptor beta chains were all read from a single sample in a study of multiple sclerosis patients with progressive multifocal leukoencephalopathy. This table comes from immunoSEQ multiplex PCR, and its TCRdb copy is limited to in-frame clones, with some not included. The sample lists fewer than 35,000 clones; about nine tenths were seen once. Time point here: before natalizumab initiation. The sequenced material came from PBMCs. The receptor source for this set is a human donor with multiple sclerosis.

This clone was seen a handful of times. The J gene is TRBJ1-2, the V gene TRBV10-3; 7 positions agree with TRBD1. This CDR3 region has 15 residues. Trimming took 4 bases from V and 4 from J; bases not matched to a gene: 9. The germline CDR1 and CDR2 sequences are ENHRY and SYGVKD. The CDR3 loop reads CAISGEGALGYGYTF. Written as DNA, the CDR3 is TGTGCCATCAGTGGAGAGGGGGCGCTCGGCTATGGCTACACCTTC.

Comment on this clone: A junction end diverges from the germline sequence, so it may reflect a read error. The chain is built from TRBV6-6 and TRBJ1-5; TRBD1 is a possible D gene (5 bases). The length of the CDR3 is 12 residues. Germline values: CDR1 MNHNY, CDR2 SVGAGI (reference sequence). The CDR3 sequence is CASFGGDHPQHF. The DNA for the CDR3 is TGTGCCAGCTTTGGGGGGGATCATCCCCAGCATTTT.

The DNA of the CDR3 is TGCGCCAGCAGCCAGGTTCAGTCCGACGAGCAGTACTTC. This codes for CASSQVQSDEQYF. The V gene is TRBV4-1, the J gene TRBJ2-7; D is unclear. The V end lost 3 bases, the J end lost 5 bases, and 11 bases lay between the germline ends. Germline V gene sequence: CDR1 MGHRA, CDR2 YSYEKL. The length of the CDR3 is 13 residues.

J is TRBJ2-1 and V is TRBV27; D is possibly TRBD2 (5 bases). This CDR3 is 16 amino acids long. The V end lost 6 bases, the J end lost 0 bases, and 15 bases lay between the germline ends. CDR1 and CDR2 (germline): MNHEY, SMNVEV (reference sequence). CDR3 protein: CASRASGVSSYNEQFF. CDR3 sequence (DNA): TGTGCCAGCAGAGCCTCCGGGGTTAGCTCCTACAATGAGCAGTTCTTC.

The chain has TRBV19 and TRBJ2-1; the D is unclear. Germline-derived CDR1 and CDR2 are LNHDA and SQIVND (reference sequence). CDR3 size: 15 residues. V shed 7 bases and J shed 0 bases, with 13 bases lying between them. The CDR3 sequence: CASTSQRSSYNEQFF. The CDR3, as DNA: TGTGCCAGTACATCTCAAAGGAGCTCCTACAATGAGCAGTTCTTC.

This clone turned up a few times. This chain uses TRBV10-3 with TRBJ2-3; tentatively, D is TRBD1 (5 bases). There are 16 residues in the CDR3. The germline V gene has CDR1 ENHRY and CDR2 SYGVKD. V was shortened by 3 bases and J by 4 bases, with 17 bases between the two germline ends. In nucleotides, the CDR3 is TGTGCCATCAGTGACCTCCAGGGCGTAAGGCCAGATACGCAGTATTTT. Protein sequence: CAISDLQGVRPDTQYF.

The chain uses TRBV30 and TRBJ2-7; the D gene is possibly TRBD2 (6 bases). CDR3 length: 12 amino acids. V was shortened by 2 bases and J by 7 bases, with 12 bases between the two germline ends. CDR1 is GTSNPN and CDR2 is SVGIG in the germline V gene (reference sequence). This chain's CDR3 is CAWSRDLAEQYF. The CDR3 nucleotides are TGTGCCTGGAGTAGGGACCTAGCGGAGCAGTACTTC.

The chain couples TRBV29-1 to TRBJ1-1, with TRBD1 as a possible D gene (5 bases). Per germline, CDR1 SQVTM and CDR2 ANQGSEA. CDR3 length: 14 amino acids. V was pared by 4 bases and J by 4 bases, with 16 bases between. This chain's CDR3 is CSVVRDAGSTEAFF. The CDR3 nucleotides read TGCAGCGTTGTGAGGGACGCTGGGAGCACTGAAGCTTTCTTT.

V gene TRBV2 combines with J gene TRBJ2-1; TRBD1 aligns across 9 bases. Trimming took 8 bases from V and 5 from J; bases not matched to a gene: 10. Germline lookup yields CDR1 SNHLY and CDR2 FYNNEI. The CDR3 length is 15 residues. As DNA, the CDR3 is TGTGCCAGCGGAGGACAGGGGCTACGGAACAATGAGCAGTTCTTC. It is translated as CASGGQGLRNNEQFF.

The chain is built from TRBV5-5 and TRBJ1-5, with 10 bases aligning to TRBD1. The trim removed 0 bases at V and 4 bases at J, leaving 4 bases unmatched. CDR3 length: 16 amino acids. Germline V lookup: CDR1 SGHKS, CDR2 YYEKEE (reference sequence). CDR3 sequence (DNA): TGTGCCAGCAGCTTGGCCGCGGGACAGGGGAATCAGCCCCAGCATTTT. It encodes CASSLAAGQGNQPQHF. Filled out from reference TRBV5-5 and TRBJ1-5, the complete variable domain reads DAGVTQSPTHLIKTRGQQVTLRCSPISGHKSVSWYQQVLGQGPQFIFQYYEKEERGRGNFPDRFSARQFPNYSSELNVNALLLGDSALYLCASSLAAGQGNQPQHFGDGTRLSIL.

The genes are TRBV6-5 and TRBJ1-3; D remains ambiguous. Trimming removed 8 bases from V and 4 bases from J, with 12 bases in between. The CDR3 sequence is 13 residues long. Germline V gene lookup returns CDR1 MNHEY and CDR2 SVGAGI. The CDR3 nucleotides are TGTGCCAGCGGTAGTTTAGGGGGAAACACCATATATTTT. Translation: CASGSLGGNTIYF.

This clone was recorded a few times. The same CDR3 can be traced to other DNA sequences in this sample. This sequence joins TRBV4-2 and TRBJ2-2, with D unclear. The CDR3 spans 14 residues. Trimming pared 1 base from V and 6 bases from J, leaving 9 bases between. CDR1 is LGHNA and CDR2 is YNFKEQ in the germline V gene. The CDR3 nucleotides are TGTGCCAGCAGCCAAGTGGGTGGGTCCGGGGAGCTGTTTTTT. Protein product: CASSQVGGSGELFF.

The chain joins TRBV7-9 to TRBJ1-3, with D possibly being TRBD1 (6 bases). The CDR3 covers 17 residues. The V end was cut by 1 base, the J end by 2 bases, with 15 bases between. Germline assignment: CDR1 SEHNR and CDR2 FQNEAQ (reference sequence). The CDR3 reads CASSLVSGALPGNTIYF. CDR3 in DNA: TGTGCCAGCAGCTTAGTATCGGGGGCCCTTCCTGGAAACACCATATATTTT.

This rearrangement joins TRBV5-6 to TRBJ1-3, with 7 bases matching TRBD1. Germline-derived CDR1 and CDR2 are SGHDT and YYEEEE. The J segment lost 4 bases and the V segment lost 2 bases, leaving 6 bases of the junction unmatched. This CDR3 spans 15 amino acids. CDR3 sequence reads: CASSFEQGLGNTIYF. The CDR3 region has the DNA TGTGCCAGCAGCTTCGAACAGGGGCTAGGAAACACCATATATTTT.

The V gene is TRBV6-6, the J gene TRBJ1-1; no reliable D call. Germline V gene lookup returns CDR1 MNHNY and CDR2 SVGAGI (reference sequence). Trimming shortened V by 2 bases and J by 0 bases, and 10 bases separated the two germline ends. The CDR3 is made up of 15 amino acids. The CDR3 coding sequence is TGTGCCAGCAGTTACAGTTCAGGCATGAACACTGAAGCTTTCTTT. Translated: CASSYSSGMNTEAFF.

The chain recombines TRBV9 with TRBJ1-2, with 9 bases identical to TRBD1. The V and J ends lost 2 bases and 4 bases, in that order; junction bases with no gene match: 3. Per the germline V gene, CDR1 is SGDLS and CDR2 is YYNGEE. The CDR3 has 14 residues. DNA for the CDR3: TGTGCCAGCAGCGTGGGACAGGGAGTCTATGGCTACACCTTC. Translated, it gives CASSVGQGVYGYTF.

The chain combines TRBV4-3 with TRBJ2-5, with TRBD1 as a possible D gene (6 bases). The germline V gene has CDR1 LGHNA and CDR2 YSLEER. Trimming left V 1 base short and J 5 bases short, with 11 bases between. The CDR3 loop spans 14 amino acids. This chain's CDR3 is CASSQVGQGETQYF. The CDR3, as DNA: TGCGCCAGCAGCCAAGTTGGCCAGGGGGAGACCCAGTACTTC.

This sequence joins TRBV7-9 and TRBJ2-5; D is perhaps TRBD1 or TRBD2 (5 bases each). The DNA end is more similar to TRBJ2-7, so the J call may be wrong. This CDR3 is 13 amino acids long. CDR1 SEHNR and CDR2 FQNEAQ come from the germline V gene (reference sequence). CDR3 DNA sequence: TGTGCCAGCAGCGGGGGAATAACCTACGAGCAGTACTTC. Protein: CASSGGITYEQYF.